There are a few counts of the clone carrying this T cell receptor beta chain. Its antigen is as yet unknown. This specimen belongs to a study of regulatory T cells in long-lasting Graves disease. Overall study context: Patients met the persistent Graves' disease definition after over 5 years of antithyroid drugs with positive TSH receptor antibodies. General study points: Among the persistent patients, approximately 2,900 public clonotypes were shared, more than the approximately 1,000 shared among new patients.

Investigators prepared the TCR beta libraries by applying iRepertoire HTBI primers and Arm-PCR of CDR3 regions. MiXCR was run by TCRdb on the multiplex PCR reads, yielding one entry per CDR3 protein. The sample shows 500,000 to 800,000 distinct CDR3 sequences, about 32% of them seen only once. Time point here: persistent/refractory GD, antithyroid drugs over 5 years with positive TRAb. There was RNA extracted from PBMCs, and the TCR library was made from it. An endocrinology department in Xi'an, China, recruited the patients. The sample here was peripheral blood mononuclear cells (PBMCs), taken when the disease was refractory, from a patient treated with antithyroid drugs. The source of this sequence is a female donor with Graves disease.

CDR3 bases: TGTGCCAGCACGGAGGGGATAAACACTGAAGCTTTCTTT. This gives the protein CASTEGINTEAFF. The chain carries TRBV6-1 and TRBJ1-1, with TRBD1 as a possible D gene (5 bases). CDR1 is MNHNS and CDR2 is SASEGT in the germline V gene. V was cut by 7 bases and J by 2 bases, with 11 bases left in between. The CDR3 has 13 amino acids.